This is a list of T cell receptor beta chains from one sample in a study of shared clonotypes between healthy human individuals. TCRdb keeps only in-frame clones here, not all; method: immunoSEQ multiplex PCR. This sample has about 730,000 clones, with roughly 72% found just once. Material: memory CD4+ T cells sorted from blood. These receptor sequences come from a woman in her 30s in good health. Both conserved end residues are trimmed from each CDR3. Fields, in order: D gene, V gene, clone size, CDR3 length, CDR3 protein. D genes are given only for firm matches. Clone size is shown for a subset of rows, as once, few, many or a class of expanded clone.

d_gene: .; v_gene: TRBV19; abundance: few; len: 10; CDR3aa: ASKGFENTIY
d_gene: TRBD2; v_gene: TRBV5-1; abundance: .; len: 12; CDR3aa: ASSVAGGYDEQY
d_gene: .; v_gene: TRBV6-6; abundance: .; len: 12; CDR3aa: ASSYSGGNEKLF
d_gene: TRBD2; v_gene: TRBV5-4; abundance: .; len: 14; CDR3aa: ASSLGGLAGTREQY
d_gene: TRBD2; v_gene: TRBV18; abundance: .; len: 14; CDR3aa: ASSPLGTSGWNEQF
d_gene: .; v_gene: TRBV7-9; abundance: .; len: 12; CDR3aa: ASSSPGGLGEQY
d_gene: TRBD1; v_gene: TRBV6-5; abundance: .; len: 13; CDR3aa: ASSSGQWLNEKLF
d_gene: TRBD2; v_gene: TRBV19; abundance: once; len: 14; CDR3aa: ASSNLAGVPTDTQY
d_gene: .; v_gene: TRBV27; abundance: .; len: 12; CDR3aa: ASSLFGSYNEQF
d_gene: .; v_gene: TRBV6-6; abundance: .; len: 11; CDR3aa: ASRRTAHSEQF
d_gene: .; v_gene: TRBV7-9; abundance: .; len: 11; CDR3aa: ASSLGGYYGYT
d_gene: TRBD1; v_gene: TRBV19; abundance: .; len: 13; CDR3aa: ATRSGTGSAGELF
d_gene: .; v_gene: TRBV10-1; abundance: .; len: 14; CDR3aa: ASSEFVDRNTGELF
d_gene: TRBD1; v_gene: TRBV19; abundance: once; len: 12; CDR3aa: ASSITGAAAEQF
d_gene: TRBD1; v_gene: TRBV19; abundance: .; len: 12; CDR3aa: ASKSTGRRTEAF
d_gene: TRBD2; v_gene: TRBV6-1; abundance: .; len: 11; CDR3aa: ASRREGQYEQF
d_gene: .; v_gene: TRBV6-1; abundance: .; len: 11; CDR3aa: ASHRGGTGELF
d_gene: TRBD1; v_gene: TRBV5-6; abundance: few; len: 11; CDR3aa: ASSLRDRDGYT
d_gene: TRBD1; v_gene: TRBV7-3; abundance: .; len: 13; CDR3aa: ASSPDRVNTDTQY
d_gene: TRBD2; v_gene: TRBV27; abundance: .; len: 16; CDR3aa: ASTQSLAGGVSYNEQF
d_gene: TRBD1; v_gene: TRBV5-1; abundance: .; len: 12; CDR3aa: ASRGQGAGETQY
d_gene: .; v_gene: TRBV5-8; abundance: .; len: 12; CDR3aa: ASSFTNSNYGYT
d_gene: .; v_gene: TRBV7-2; abundance: .; len: 15; CDR3aa: ASSLESGRGPNNIQY
d_gene: .; v_gene: TRBV7-7; abundance: .; len: 13; CDR3aa: ASSLGGFGTDTQY
d_gene: .; v_gene: TRBV4-2; abundance: few; len: 13; CDR3aa: ASSHPGLDVYEQY
d_gene: .; v_gene: TRBV11-2; abundance: .; len: 14; CDR3aa: ASSLRQGPRNEKLF
d_gene: .; v_gene: TRBV5-1; abundance: .; len: 14; CDR3aa: ASSLGWGGPSYEQY
d_gene: .; v_gene: TRBV7-9; abundance: .; len: 12; CDR3aa: ASRPLGRQETQY
d_gene: TRBD2; v_gene: TRBV7-2; abundance: once; len: 14; CDR3aa: ASRGGGSGRTGELF
d_gene: TRBD1; v_gene: TRBV9; abundance: .; len: 11; CDR3aa: ASSQGGFDTIY
d_gene: .; v_gene: TRBV5-1; abundance: few; len: 11; CDR3aa: ASSPLDSGELF
d_gene: TRBD1; v_gene: TRBV28; abundance: .; len: 12; CDR3aa: ASSSPGQLTGYT
d_gene: TRBD1; v_gene: TRBV2; abundance: .; len: 18; CDR3aa: ASRRNLGQGLGSSGNTIY
d_gene: .; v_gene: TRBV4-1; abundance: .; len: 13; CDR3aa: ASSQGQGKNTEAF
d_gene: .; v_gene: TRBV5-4; abundance: .; len: 12; CDR3aa: ASSLEPFNEKLF
d_gene: .; v_gene: TRBV28; abundance: .; len: 14; CDR3aa: ASSSAGTEALNEQF
d_gene: .; v_gene: TRBV25-1; abundance: .; len: 13; CDR3aa: ASSERRGIGNEQF
d_gene: TRBD2; v_gene: TRBV10-2; abundance: .; len: 12; CDR3aa: ASTSGRDTDTQY
d_gene: .; v_gene: TRBV20-1; abundance: .; len: 8; CDR3aa: SAMIAEAF
d_gene: .; v_gene: TRBV14; abundance: .; len: 13; CDR3aa: ASSQVLGARETQY
d_gene: .; v_gene: TRBV19; abundance: .; len: 12; CDR3aa: ASNPSENNYGYT
d_gene: .; v_gene: TRBV10-3; abundance: .; len: 13; CDR3aa: AISESVGGTDTQY
d_gene: .; v_gene: TRBV28; abundance: .; len: 17; CDR3aa: ASSIFYMWGSRQSYEQY
d_gene: TRBD1; v_gene: TRBV5-1; abundance: .; len: 12; CDR3aa: ASAQGVHQETQY
d_gene: .; v_gene: TRBV7-9; abundance: once; len: 12; CDR3aa: ASSRGGMNTEAF
d_gene: .; v_gene: TRBV18; abundance: .; len: 13; CDR3aa: ASSPARTSSYEQY
d_gene: .; v_gene: TRBV5-6; abundance: once; len: 12; CDR3aa: ASSLQVANYGYT
d_gene: .; v_gene: TRBV19; abundance: .; len: 11; CDR3aa: ASSMTGNTEAF
d_gene: TRBD1; v_gene: TRBV18; abundance: .; len: 15; CDR3aa: ASSIGTVGSSGNTIY
d_gene: .; v_gene: TRBV6-1; abundance: few; len: 9; CDR3aa: ASVANYGYT